This T cell receptor (beta chain) was profiled in a study of T cells after yellow fever vaccination. Generation of TCR cDNA used 5'RACE template switching (which added a universal primer site and UMIs). TCRdb re-derived calls from the 5' RACE reads in MiXCR, one entry per CDR3 protein. The data show 200,000 to 300,000 distinct CDR3 sequences, 3.6% seen once. V lost 6 bases to trimming and J lost 5 bases; unmatched junction nucleotides: 7. The CDR3 has 16 residues. CDR1 is SNHLY, CDR2 FYNNEI, per germline. This clonotype has more than one count but fewer than ten. The antigen remains undetermined. Overall study findings and caveats: Primary-vaccination clones mostly resurfaced post-booster (under 98% CD4, roughly 90% CD8). Contaminants from the bulk population, in the form of abundant clonotypes, could be found in FACS-sorted repertoires. Researchers report a weaker secondary response that nonetheless peaked faster, day 5 versus 15.

This clonotype originated in a man aged 18 to 29 who received the YFV17D yellow fever vaccine. This chain uses TRBV2 with TRBJ2-1, with 13 bases fitting TRBD2. The sample was PBMCs, taken 15 days after the yellow fever booster vaccination. The CDR3 sequence is CASSREGTSGDNEQFF. The CDR3, as DNA: TGTGCCAGCAGCCGAGAGGGGACTAGCGGGGACAATGAGCAGTTCTTC.